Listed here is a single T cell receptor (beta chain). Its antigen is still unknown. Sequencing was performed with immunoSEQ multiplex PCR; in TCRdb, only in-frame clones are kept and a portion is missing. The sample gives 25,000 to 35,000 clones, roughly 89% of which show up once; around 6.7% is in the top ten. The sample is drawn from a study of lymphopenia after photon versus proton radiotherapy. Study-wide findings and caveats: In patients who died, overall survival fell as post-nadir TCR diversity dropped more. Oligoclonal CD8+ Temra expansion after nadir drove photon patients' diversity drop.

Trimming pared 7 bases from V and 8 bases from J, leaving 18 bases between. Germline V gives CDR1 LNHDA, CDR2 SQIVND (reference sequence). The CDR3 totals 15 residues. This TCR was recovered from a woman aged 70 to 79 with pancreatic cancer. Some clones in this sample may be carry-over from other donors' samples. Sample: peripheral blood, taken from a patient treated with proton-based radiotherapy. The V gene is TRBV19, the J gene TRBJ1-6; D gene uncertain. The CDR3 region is CASTPGGQRDSPLHF. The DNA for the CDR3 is TGTGCCAGTACCCCCGGAGGGCAGCGGGATTCACCCCTCCACTTT.